This TCR beta chain was observed in a study of human CD4 T cells and Enterobacteriaceae (dated by TCRdb to between 2020 and 2021). Results and caveats for the whole study, not just this receptor: Reactivity of ex vivo clonotypes was inferred only by matching nucleotide sequences to CFSE-low cultures from the same donors. Ex vivo, broadly cross-reactive clonotypes were observed to appear more expanded than specific clonotypes, with 11 of 19 and about two thirds of the roughly 35 being found within the top 5%.

Deep-level sequencing was performed on ex vivo total memory CD4+ samples, with a detection sensitivity of one cell in 200,000. The QIAamp DNA Micro Kit was used to extract genomic DNA from cell pellets, and spectrophotometry was used to check the DNA quantity and purity. The immunoSEQ multiplex PCR assay was used to amplify the TCR Vbeta CDR3 regions. The Illumina HiSeq platform was used to sequence the amplicons. The retrieved sequences were 87 nucleotides in length and included the CDR3 region. Under the source paper's analysis protocol: A clonotype was defined as a unique productive TCR Vbeta nucleotide sequence and was quantified by productive template frequency from ImmunoSEQ Analyzer V3.0. Expanded clonotypes were defined using a threshold set at the top 5th percentile of each repertoire ranked by frequency. Repertoire overlap was calculated as Chao-Jaccard with the R package fossil and was visualized by nonmetric multidimensional scaling with the R package MASS. TCRdb limited this immuneACCESS table to in-frame rearrangements with V and J called. A share of clones is missing; checked studies link under half to unresolved V genes, and the rest is unexplained. D and trimming come from the DNA, and the V and J calls and clone size come from that table. For this sample there are some 26,000 clones; approximately 80% appear just once. The ten largest clones capture approximately 0.96% of the sample.

As concerns this clone: Its binding antigen is unknown. No qualities accompany the bases; no much larger clone lies one base away.

The CDR3 sequence holds 12 residues, the cysteine and phenylalanine included. Of all the DNA, just the CDR3 is kept, 36 bases in frame from base 1. Trimming at the junction amounts to 0 bases on V and 7 bases on J, and the germline ends lie 5 bases apart. The germline V gene gives CDR1 as SGDLS and CDR2 as YYNGEE. Memory CD4+ T cells, defined as all CD4+ cells except CD45RA+CCR7+CD95- naive cells, were FACS-sorted on a FACSAria III to over 98% purity. Blood from healthy donors came from blood donation centers in Switzerland. Positive selection with CD4 and CD14 magnetic microbeads was used to enrich total CD4+ T cells and monocytes. CD8+, CD14+, CD16+, CD56+, CD19+ and CD25-bright cells were excluded prior to sorting. To assess in vivo expansion of bacteria-reactive clonotypes, total memory CD4+ T cells from a couple of blood donors were sequenced directly ex vivo. Peripheral blood mononuclear cells were isolated from donor blood using Ficoll-Paque Plus.

This TCR was recovered from a human donor in good health. The material sequenced was memory CD4+ T cells from blood. The cell subset or site label, as the study defines it: total memory CD4 T cells sorted directly ex vivo, unstimulated. The chain joins TRBV9 to TRBJ2-1, with no D gene named confidently. The DNA sequence follows: TGTGCCAGCAGCGTAGACCTTAATGAGCAGTTCTTC. It translates to CASSVDLNEQFF.